This TCR beta chain originates from a study of T cells of healthy individuals. This clonotype was detected ten times or more. Germline-derived CDR1 and CDR2 are DFQATT and SNEGSKA (reference sequence). This CDR3 region has 13 residues. Trimming removed 7 bases from V and 1 base from J; junction bases left unmatched: 3. TCRdb independently ran MiXCR on the 5' RACE reads; one entry per CDR3 protein. The data hold 50,000 to 55,000 distinct CDR3 sequences, with approximately 14% observed a single time. The receptor was derived from a human donor in good health. The chain carries TRBV20-1 and TRBJ2-5, with 10 bases aligning to TRBD1. The CDR3 DNA is TGCAGTGGTAGGACAGGGGGCCAAGAGACCCAGTACTTC. Protein: CSGRTGGQETQYF.